The following is a T cell receptor beta chain sequence with its context. Clones were sequenced by immunoSEQ multiplex PCR, and TCRdb holds only the in-frame ones, with some missing. The sample carries 75,000 to 80,000 clones, around 87% recorded once. This sample was included in a study of OX40 agonist ivuxolimab in advanced cancers. Germline V gives CDR1 SGHAT, CDR2 FQNNGV. The CDR3 covers 17 residues. V lost 0 bases to trimming and J lost 4 bases, with 16 bases between them. The sample in question was CD4+ or CD8+ T cells sorted from blood, obtained in a trial of the OX40 agonist ivuxolimab. The sequence came from an adult with an advanced solid tumor such as melanoma, head and neck, liver or kidney cancer. The chain carries TRBV11-2 and TRBJ2-1, with D possibly being TRBD1 (7 bases). The CDR3 loop is CASSLELAGGTYNEQFF. The DNA for the CDR3 is TGTGCCAGCAGCTTAGAATTGGCAGGGGGGACGTACAATGAGCAGTTCTTC.